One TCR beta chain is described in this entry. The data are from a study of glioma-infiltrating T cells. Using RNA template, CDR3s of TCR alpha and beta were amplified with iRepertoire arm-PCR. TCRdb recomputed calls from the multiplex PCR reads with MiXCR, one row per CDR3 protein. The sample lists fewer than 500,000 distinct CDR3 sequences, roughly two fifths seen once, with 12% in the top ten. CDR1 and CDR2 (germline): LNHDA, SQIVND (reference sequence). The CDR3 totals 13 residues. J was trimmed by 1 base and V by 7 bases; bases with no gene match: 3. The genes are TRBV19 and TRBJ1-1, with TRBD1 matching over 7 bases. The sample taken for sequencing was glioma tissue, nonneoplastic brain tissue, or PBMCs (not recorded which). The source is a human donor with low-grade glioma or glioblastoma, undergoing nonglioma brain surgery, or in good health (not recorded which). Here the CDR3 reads CASTDRENTEAFF. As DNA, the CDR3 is TGTGCCAGTACCGACAGGGAGAACACTGAAGCTTTCTTT.